This T cell receptor (beta chain) stems from a study of blood T cells in healthy people across ages. Donor samples were obtained from healthy Caucasian individuals from Russia, aged about 6 to 95. The use of a sample-barcoded 5' primer and a J-beta primer mix characterized a second PCR of 7 to 11 cycles. Carrying 12 random nucleotides, a template-switch adaptor labeled each individual cDNA molecule. Every sample returned 2.5 million or more CDR3-containing paired-end reads. TCRdb reprocessed the 5' RACE reads via MiXCR and lists one record per CDR3 protein. The sample carries more than 550,000 distinct CDR3 sequences, 20% to 25% recorded once. The CDR3 runs to 15 residues. V lost 0 bases to trimming and J lost 4 bases, with 13 bases between them. Germline lookup yields CDR1 SGHRS and CDR2 YFSETQ.

Sequenced material: blood. This sequence was found in a man between 65 and 80 years old in good health. The chain carries TRBV5-1 and TRBJ1-1; no clear D. DNA of the CDR3: TGCGCCAGCAGCTTGGCAGGCGGGTTAGTCACTGAAGCTTTCTTT. Residues: CASSLAGGLVTEAFF.